These T cell receptor beta chains were read from a single sample in a study of T cell repertoires in cytomegalovirus infection. TCRdb re-called the reads through MiXCR, storing one row per CDR3 protein. The table records around 490,000 distinct CDR3 sequences, 26% of them present only once. The sample comprised PBMCs. The receptors originated from a human donor in good health (CMV status not recorded). Some clones in this sample may be carry-over from other donors' samples. Each CDR3 is given with its conserved first and last residue. The D gene is left open where the match is weak. Only some rows state a clone size, as once, few, many or a class for expanded clones.

d_gene	v_gene	abundance	j_gene	CDR3aa	CDR3nt
.	TRBV7-9	.	TRBJ1-2	CASSQSIGDSYTF	TGTGCCAGCAGCCAGAGCATCGGGGATAGCTACACCTTC
TRBD1	TRBV7-9	.	TRBJ2-1	CASSATGDEQFF	TGTGCCAGCAGCGCAACAGGGGATGAGCAGTTCTTC
.	TRBV14	few	TRBJ2-5	CASSNVWGEETQYF	TGTGCCAGCAGCAATGTATGGGGGGAGGAGACCCAGTACTTC
.	TRBV9	.	TRBJ2-7	CASSLSTSKDEQYF	TGTGCCAGCAGCCTTTCGACTAGTAAGGACGAGCAGTACTTC
.	TRBV12-5	.	TRBJ1-1	CASGYIGLNTEAFF	TGTGCTAGTGGATACATCGGGTTGAACACTGAAGCTTTCTTT
.	TRBV7-6	.	TRBJ1-4	CASSLGVFGGTNEKLFF	TGTGCCAGCAGCTTAGGAGTTTTCGGGGGAACTAATGAAAAACTGTTTTTT
.	TRBV19	.	TRBJ2-2	CASSTTATGELFF	TGTGCCAGTAGTACCACAGCTACCGGGGAGCTGTTTTTT
TRBD2	TRBV6-6	.	TRBJ2-1	CASSGTSGRSNNEQFF	TGTGCCAGCAGTGGGACTAGCGGGAGGTCTAACAATGAGCAGTTCTTC
.	TRBV12-3/TRBV12-4	few	TRBJ1-2	CASRTQSHGDF	TGTGCCAGCAGAACTCAGAGTCACGGGGACTTC
.	TRBV12-3/TRBV12-4	many	TRBJ1-6	CASSPTFSPLHF	TGTGCCAGCAGTCCTACATTCTCACCCCTCCACTTT
TRBD2	TRBV19	.	TRBJ2-1	CASCSSGGHNEQFF	TGTGCCAGTTGCTCTAGCGGGGGACACAATGAGCAGTTCTTC
TRBD1	TRBV30	.	TRBJ1-4	CASRTGWNEKLFF	TGTGCCTCCAGGACAGGGTGGAATGAAAAACTGTTTTTT
TRBD2	TRBV28	.	TRBJ2-3	CASSVTLAGGRDTQYF	TGTGCCAGCAGTGTCACCCTAGCGGGCGGGCGGGATACGCAGTATTTT
.	TRBV7-2	.	TRBJ1-1	CASSQFYGLNTEAFF	TGTGCCAGCAGCCAATTCTACGGGTTGAACACTGAAGCTTTCTTT
TRBD1	TRBV30	.	TRBJ2-1	CAWTRTGRNEQFF	TGTGCCTGGACCCGGACAGGGAGGAATGAGCAGTTCTTC
.	TRBV7-2	many	TRBJ2-5	CASSFPRGRDQETQYF	TGTGCCAGCAGCTTTCCCAGGGGGAGGGACCAAGAGACCCAGTACTTC
.	TRBV7-6	.	TRBJ1-1	CASSFGRHTEAFF	TGTGCCAGCAGCTTCGGACGGCACACTGAAGCTTTCTTT
.	TRBV28	.	TRBJ1-1	CASSLVQGGGAFF	TGTGCCAGCAGTTTAGTACAGGGCGGCGGAGCTTTCTTT
.	TRBV2	once	TRBJ1-1	CANKQGPTEAFF	TGTGCCAACAAACAGGGCCCCACTGAAGCTTTCTTT
.	TRBV7-2	few	TRBJ2-7	CASSLAPTGYEQYF	TGTGCCAGCAGCTTAGCGCCAACAGGCTACGAGCAGTACTTC
TRBD1	TRBV5-1	few	TRBJ1-1	CASSLRGGASTEAFF	TGCGCCAGCAGCTTGCGAGGGGGCGCATCCACTGAAGCTTTCTTT
.	TRBV4-3	.	TRBJ2-1	CASSQDRGRRGYNEQFF	TGCGCCAGCAGCCAAGACCGGGGAAGGAGGGGGTACAATGAGCAGTTCTTC
TRBD2	TRBV7-2	many	TRBJ2-5	CASSLAYLTSGREQETQYF	TGTGCCAGCAGCTTGGCGTATTTGACTAGCGGGAGAGAACAAGAGACCCAGTACTTC
.	TRBV6-5	.	TRBJ2-3	CASSYSAGISTDTQYF	TGTGCCAGCAGTTACTCAGCAGGGATCAGCACAGATACGCAGTATTTT
TRBD1	TRBV30	.	TRBJ2-2	CAWSSRGRELFF	TGTGCCTGGAGTTCCAGGGGGCGGGAGCTGTTTTTT
TRBD1	TRBV7-6	.	TRBJ1-2	CASSIGQGAQGYTF	TGTGCCAGCAGCATAGGACAGGGGGCGCAAGGCTACACCTTC
TRBD2	TRBV20-1	.	TRBJ2-3	CSATGGREPWDTQYF	TGCAGTGCTACCGGGGGGAGGGAGCCGTGGGATACGCAGTATTTT
.	TRBV20-1	.	TRBJ2-7	CSARRSGAYEQYF	TGCAGTGCTAGGCGTAGCGGAGCCTACGAGCAGTACTTC
TRBD1	TRBV10-3	.	TRBJ2-4	CAISESYGTGVSTKNIQYF	TGTGCCATCAGTGAGTCGTACGGGACAGGGGTCTCGACCAAAAACATTCAGTACTTC
TRBD2	TRBV6-1	many	TRBJ2-7	CASSEQASGRHEQYF	TGTGCCAGCAGTGAACAGGCTAGCGGGAGACACGAGCAGTACTTC
.	TRBV12-3/TRBV12-4	.	TRBJ2-3	CASSSLMNTDTQYF	TGTGCCAGCAGTTCCTTAATGAACACAGATACGCAGTATTTT
.	TRBV29-1	.	TRBJ2-1	CSVVRLSSYNEQFF	TGCAGCGTTGTAAGACTGAGCTCCTACAATGAGCAGTTCTTC
TRBD2	TRBV5-1	.	TRBJ2-7	CASSLDPTVAGGIPYEQYF	TGCGCCAGCAGCTTGGACCCAACTGTAGCGGGAGGGATTCCCTACGAGCAGTACTTC
.	TRBV19	.	TRBJ1-1	CASSIGAVGNTEAFF	TGTGCCAGTAGTATAGGGGCAGTTGGGAACACTGAAGCTTTCTTT
.	TRBV20-1	.	TRBJ2-1	CSARGILGDPRSSYNEQFF	TGCAGTGCTAGAGGTATACTCGGGGACCCCAGGAGCTCCTACAATGAGCAGTTCTTC
.	TRBV5-1	once	TRBJ2-2	CASSAPETNTGELFF	TGCGCCAGCAGCGCCCCCGAGACGAACACCGGGGAGCTGTTTTTT
.	TRBV28	.	TRBJ1-5	CASSTPQRNRPQHF	TGTGCCAGCAGTACCCCACAGCGCAATCGGCCCCAGCATTTT